This T cell receptor (beta chain) was sequenced during a study of T cell repertoires in cytomegalovirus infection. TCRdb re-called the reads through MiXCR, storing one row per CDR3 protein. The table shows 550,000 to 700,000 distinct CDR3 sequences, with approximately 40% occurring only once. Germline loops: CDR1 SGHTA, CDR2 FQGTGA. The V segment lost 6 bases and the J segment 3 bases; nucleotides outside the gene matches: 6. This CDR3 is 14 amino acids long. This clonotype was counted only a few times. The antigen is unknown. V is TRBV7-3 and J is TRBJ2-5; 8 positions match TRBD2. This specimen was cultured PBMCs, taken from culture after CMV antigen stimulation. The TCR comes from a human donor in good health (CMV status not recorded). Some clones in this sample may be carry-over from other donors' samples. Written as DNA, the CDR3 is TGTGCCAGCAGTTCTAGCGGGTCTAAAGAGACCCAGTACTTC. Translation gives CASSSSGSKETQYF.